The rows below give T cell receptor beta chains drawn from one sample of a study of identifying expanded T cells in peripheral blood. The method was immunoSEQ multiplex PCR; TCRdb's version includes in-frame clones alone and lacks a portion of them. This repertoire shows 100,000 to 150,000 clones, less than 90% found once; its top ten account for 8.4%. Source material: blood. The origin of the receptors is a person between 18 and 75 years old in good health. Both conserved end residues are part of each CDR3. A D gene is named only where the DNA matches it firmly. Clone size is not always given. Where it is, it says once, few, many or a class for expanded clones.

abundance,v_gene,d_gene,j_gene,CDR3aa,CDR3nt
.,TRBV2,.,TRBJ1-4,CASNYATNEKLFF,TGTGCCAGCAATTACGCAACTAATGAAAAACTGTTTTTT
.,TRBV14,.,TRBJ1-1,CASSRPGTNTEAFF,TGTGCCAGCAGCCGACCTGGGACGAACACTGAAGCTTTCTTT
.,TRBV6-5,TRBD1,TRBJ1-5,CASPKQGRGNQPQHF,TGTGCCAGTCCTAAACAGGGGCGGGGCAATCAGCCCCAGCATTTT
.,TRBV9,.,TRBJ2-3,CASSVPQQSTGTQYF,TGTGCCAGCAGCGTTCCCCAACAGTCTACGGGTACGCAGTATTTT
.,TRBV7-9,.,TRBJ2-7,CASSPQGKVGEQYF,TGTGCCAGCAGCCCCCAGGGGAAGGTAGGCGAGCAGTACTTC
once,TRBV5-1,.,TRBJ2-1,CASSPGGGGPSPEQFF,TGCGCCAGCAGCCCGGGTGGGGGCGGCCCGTCCCCAGAGCAGTTCTTC
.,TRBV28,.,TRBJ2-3,CASRGPGRQPSSTDTQYF,TGTGCCAGCAGGGGGCCGGGACGCCAACCCTCTAGCACAGATACGCAGTATTTT
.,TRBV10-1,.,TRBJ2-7,CASSESGARSYYEQYF,TGCGCCAGCAGTGAGTCGGGGGCCCGGTCTTACTACGAGCAGTACTTC
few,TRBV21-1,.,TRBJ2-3,CASSKENSTDTQYF,TGTGCCAGCAGCAAAGAGAACAGCACAGATACGCAGTATTTT
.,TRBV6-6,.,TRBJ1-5,CASIQTSGNQPQHF,TGTGCCAGCATCCAGACCTCAGGTAATCAGCCCCAGCATTTT
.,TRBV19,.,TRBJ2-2,CASSMSQAGTGELFF,TGTGCCAGTAGTATGTCCCAGGCTGGCACCGGGGAGCTGTTTTTT
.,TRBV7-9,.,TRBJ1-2,CASSLQGTGGYTF,TGTGCCAGCAGCTTACAGGGAACGGGGGGCTACACCTTC
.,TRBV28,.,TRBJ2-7,CASSKRGGLVEQYF,TGTGCCAGCAGCAAGAGGGGGGGGCTGGTCGAGCAGTACTTC
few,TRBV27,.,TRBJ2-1,CASSFFGANEQFF,TGTGCCAGCAGTTTTTTCGGGGCCAATGAGCAGTTCTTC
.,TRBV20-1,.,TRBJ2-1,CSAIREYEQFF,TGCAGTGCAATCCGGGAGTATGAGCAGTTCTTC
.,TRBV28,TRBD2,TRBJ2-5,CASSSRLAGDRETQYF,TGTGCCAGCAGTTCACGACTAGCGGGAGATCGGGAGACCCAGTACTTC
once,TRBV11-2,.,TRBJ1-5,CASSLVPIGSQPQHF,TGTGCCAGCAGCTTAGTCCCAATAGGGAGTCAGCCCCAGCATTTT
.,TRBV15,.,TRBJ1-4,CATRGGYDYEKLFF,TGTGCCACCAGAGGAGGGTACGACTACGAAAAACTGTTTTTT
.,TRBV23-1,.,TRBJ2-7,CASRQSLRDEQYF,TGCGCCAGCAGACAGAGTCTACGGGACGAGCAGTACTTC
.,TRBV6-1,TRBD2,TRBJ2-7,CASGGTSGIGYEQYF,TGTGCCAGCGGGGGAACTAGCGGGATAGGCTACGAGCAGTACTTC
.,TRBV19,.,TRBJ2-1,CASSIRTEAYNEQFF,TGTGCCAGTAGTATCCGGACGGAGGCCTACAATGAGCAGTTCTTC
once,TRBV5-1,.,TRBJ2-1,CASSLDGVEQFF,TGCGCCAGCAGCTTGGACGGGGTTGAGCAGTTCTTC
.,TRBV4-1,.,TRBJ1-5,CASSPYPYSNQPQHF,TGCGCCAGCAGCCCCTATCCGTATAGCAATCAGCCCCAGCATTTT
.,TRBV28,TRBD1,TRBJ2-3,CASRRQGARTDTQYF,TGTGCCAGCAGACGACAGGGGGCGCGCACAGATACGCAGTATTTT
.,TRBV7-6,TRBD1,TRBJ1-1,CASSLNRGTTEAFF,TGTGCCAGCAGCTTAAACAGGGGTACCACTGAAGCTTTCTTT
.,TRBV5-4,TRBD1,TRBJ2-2,CASSPGGFTGELFF,TGTGCCAGCAGTCCAGGGGGTTTCACCGGGGAGCTGTTTTTT
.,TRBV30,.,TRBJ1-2,CASSRDTKNYGYTF,TGTGCCTCCTCCCGGGACACAAAAAACTATGGCTACACCTTC
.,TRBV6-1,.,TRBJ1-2,CASSEIGGLRGYTF,TGTGCCAGCAGTGAAATAGGGGGGCTAAGGGGCTACACCTTC
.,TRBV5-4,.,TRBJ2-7,CASSLELVACLPYYEQYF,TGTGCCAGCAGCTTGGAGCTCGTAGCGTGCCTTCCCTATTACGAGCAGTACTTC
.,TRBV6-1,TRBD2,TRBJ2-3,CASTEVAGGTDTQYF,TGTGCCAGCACCGAGGTAGCGGGAGGCACAGATACGCAGTATTTT
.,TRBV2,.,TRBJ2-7,CASSLDTTYEQYF,TGTGCCAGCAGTTTAGACACGACCTACGAGCAGTACTTC
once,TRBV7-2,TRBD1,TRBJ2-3,CASSLRGLTDTQYF,TGTGCCAGCAGCTTAAGGGGGCTCACAGATACGCAGTATTTT
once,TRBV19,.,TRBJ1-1,CAAQDFYRTEAFF,TGTGCCGCCCAGGATTTCTATCGCACTGAAGCTTTCTTT
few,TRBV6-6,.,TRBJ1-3,CASSYLRNTIYF,TGTGCCAGCAGTTACCTTAGAAACACCATATATTTT
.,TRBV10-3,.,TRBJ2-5,CAISEGVGTNQETQYF,TGTGCCATCAGTGAGGGCGTCGGGACAAACCAAGAGACCCAGTACTTC
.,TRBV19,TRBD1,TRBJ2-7,CASSISTGSSYEQYF,TGTGCCAGTAGTATCTCGACAGGGAGCTCCTACGAGCAGTACTTC
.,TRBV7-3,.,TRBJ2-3,CASSSGRTDTQYF,TGTGCCAGCAGCTCTGGGCGGACAGATACGCAGTATTTT
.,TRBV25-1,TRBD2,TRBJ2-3,CASSEGGSRTDTQYF,TGTGCCAGCAGTGAAGGCGGGAGTCGCACAGATACGCAGTATTTT
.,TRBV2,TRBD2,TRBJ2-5,CASRGTSGSRVETQYF,TGTGCCAGCAGGGGGACTAGCGGGAGCAGGGTAGAGACCCAGTACTTC
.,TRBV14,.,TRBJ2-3,CASSQDGLVSDTQYF,TGTGCCAGCAGCCAAGATGGTCTAGTTTCAGATACGCAGTATTTT
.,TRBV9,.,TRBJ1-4,CASSPTDTEKLFF,TGTGCCAGCAGCCCTACGGACACCGAAAAACTGTTTTTT
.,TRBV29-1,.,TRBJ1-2,CSADDPTGNYGYTF,TGCAGCGCTGACGATCCGACAGGCAACTATGGCTACACCTTC
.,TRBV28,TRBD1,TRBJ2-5,CASSGQGPETQYF,TGTGCCAGCAGCGGACAGGGCCCAGAGACCCAGTACTTC
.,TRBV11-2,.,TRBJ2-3,CASREGGTDTQYF,TGTGCCAGCAGGGAAGGAGGCACAGATACGCAGTATTTT
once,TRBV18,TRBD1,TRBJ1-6,CASSPGRDSNSPLHF,TGTGCCAGCTCGCCTGGCCGGGACAGCAATTCACCCCTCCACTTT
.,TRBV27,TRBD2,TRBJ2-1,CAVSQRGIYNEQFF,TGTGCCGTATCACAGCGGGGGATCTACAATGAGCAGTTCTTC
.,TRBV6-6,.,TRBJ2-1,CASTPGRYNEQFF,TGTGCCAGCACGCCAGGTCGATACAATGAGCAGTTCTTC
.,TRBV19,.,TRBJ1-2,CASSNLDYGYTF,TGTGCCAGTAGTAACCTGGACTATGGCTACACCTTC
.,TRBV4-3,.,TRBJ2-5,CASSRSLGGHQETQYF,TGCGCCAGCAGCCGGTCCCTCGGGGGACACCAAGAGACCCAGTACTTC
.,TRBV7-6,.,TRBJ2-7,CASSLVGGSYEQYF,TGTGCCAGCAGCTTGGTTGGAGGGTCCTACGAGCAGTACTTC
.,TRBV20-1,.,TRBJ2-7,CSALDSYEQYF,TGCAGTGCTTTAGACAGCTACGAGCAGTACTTC
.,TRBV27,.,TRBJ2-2,CASSLSGFVGELFF,TGTGCCAGCAGTCTGTCAGGATTCGTCGGGGAGCTGTTTTTT
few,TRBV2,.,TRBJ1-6,CASRGSYNSPLHF,TGTGCCAGCAGGGGCTCCTATAATTCACCCCTCCACTTT
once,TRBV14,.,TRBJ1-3,CASSQAPAGTGNTIYF,TGTGCCAGCAGCCAAGCCCCGGCAGGGACTGGAAACACCATATATTTT
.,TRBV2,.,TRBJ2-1,CASSLASSYNEQFF,TGTGCCAGCAGTCTCGCGAGCTCCTACAATGAGCAGTTCTTC
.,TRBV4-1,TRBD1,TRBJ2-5,CASSHGTGFETQYF,TGCGCCAGCAGCCATGGGACAGGGTTTGAGACCCAGTACTTC
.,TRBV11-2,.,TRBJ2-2,CASSLGSTQFF,TGTGCCAGCAGCTTAGGTTCCACGCAGTTTTTT
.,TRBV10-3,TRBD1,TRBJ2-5,CAISDRGKTGGIQETQYF,TGTGCCATCAGTGATCGGGGGAAGACAGGGGGGATCCAAGAGACCCAGTACTTC